The 28 T cell receptor beta chains presented below share a single source sample, sequenced in a study of vaccination effects on CD4 cells after COVID-19. Sequencing used immunoSEQ multiplex PCR; TCRdb keeps in-frame clones, though not all of them. The table lists roughly 48,000 clones, around 67% of them singletons. Cells that had been cultured for 10 days were the source of isolated CD4+ T cells. No antigens are known for them. The sample consisted of CD4+ T cells from PBMCs cultured without peptide, taken before COVID-19 vaccination. The receptors shown here come from a human donor who received a COVID-19 vaccine.

V and J are TRBV10-3 and TRBJ2-3; 9 nucleotides align to TRBD2. This CDR3 has 15 residues. Germline CDR1 reads ENHRY; CDR2 reads SYGVKD. V lost 4 bases to trimming and J lost 5 bases; unmatched junction nucleotides: 7. CDR3 sequence: CAISALSGSVDTQYF. In nucleotides, the CDR3 is TGTGCCATCAGTGCGCTTAGCGGGAGTGTAGATACGCAGTATTTT.

The chain carries TRBV6-6 and TRBJ1-2; 7 bases fit TRBD1. The V gene end was trimmed by 5 bases and the J gene end by 6 bases; junction bases not matched to a gene: 15. Germline CDR1 is MNHNY and CDR2 is SVGAGI (reference sequence). This CDR3 has 16 residues. Here the CDR3 reads CASSHVGVTGVDGYTF. In DNA form, the CDR3 reads TGTGCCAGCAGTCACGTCGGGGTAACAGGGGTAGATGGCTACACCTTC.

The chain couples TRBV7-2 to TRBJ2-1; 7 bases align to TRBD2. The CDR3 is made up of 14 amino acids. The germline gives CDR1 SGHTA, CDR2 FQGNSA. Losses at the gene ends were 1 base for V and 14 bases for J; bases not matched to a gene: 11. In DNA form, the CDR3 reads TGTGCCAGCAGCTTAGATCAGGGAGCGGGGAATAAGTTCTTC. Translating it yields CASSLDQGAGNKFF. Combining the CDR3 with reference TRBV7-2 and TRBJ2-1 gives the whole variable domain GAGVSQSPSNKVTEKGKDVELRCDPISGHTALYWYRQSLGQGLEFLIYFQGNSAPDKSGLPSDRFSAERTGGSVSTLTIQRTQQEDSAVYLCASSLDQGAGNKFFGPGTRLTVL.

This chain uses TRBV6-6 with TRBJ2-5; 12 bases map to TRBD1. This CDR3 is built from 15 residues. Germline V lookup: CDR1 MNHNY, CDR2 SVGAGI (reference sequence). With V trimmed by 5 bases and J by 5 bases, 6 bases remained unmatched. CDR3 nucleotide sequence: TGTGCCAGCAGTACGGGGACAGGGGGCGCGGAGACCCAGTACTTC. Protein product: CASSTGTGGAETQYF.

The rearrangement joins TRBV28 to TRBJ1-2; D perhaps matches TRBD1 (6 bases). Germline V gives CDR1 MDHEN, CDR2 SYDVKM. Trimming left V 3 bases short and J 4 bases short, with 15 bases between. CDR3 length equals 15 residues. The CDR3, as DNA: TGTGCCAGCAGTTTTGGGGGCGCTCAGGGCTATGGCTACACCTTC. Protein sequence: CASSFGGAQGYGYTF.

The chain is built from TRBV7-2 and TRBJ1-2; the D is unclear. Germline V gives CDR1 SGHTA, CDR2 FQGNSA. Trimming left V 6 bases short and J 4 bases short, with 18 bases between. The CDR3 totals 15 residues. The CDR3, as DNA: TGTGCCAGCAGTCCTAGTTCCGTGGGTAGCTATGGCTACACCTTC. Amino acids: CASSPSSVGSYGYTF. Based on the CDR3 plus reference TRBV7-2 and TRBJ1-2, the full variable domain is GAGVSQSPSNKVTEKGKDVELRCDPISGHTALYWYRQSLGQGLEFLIYFQGNSAPDKSGLPSDRFSAERTGGSVSTLTIQRTQQEDSAVYLCASSPSSVGSYGYTFGSGTRLTVV.

J is TRBJ2-5 and V is TRBV7-2; the D gene is possibly TRBD2 (7 bases). The ends were cut back, 8 bases at V and 5 bases at J, with 18 bases in the middle. Germline loops: CDR1 SGHTA, CDR2 FQGNSA. CDR3 length: 14 residues. CDR3 nucleotide sequence: TGTGCCAGCTGCCTCCGGGGGGCCGATGAGACCCAGTACTTC. Its protein is CASCLRGADETQYF.

The chain employs TRBV10-3 and TRBJ1-1, with 7 nucleotides matching TRBD1. The V and J ends lost 5 bases and 6 bases, in that order; junction bases with no gene match: 6. The CDR3 length is 13 residues. Germline CDR1 and CDR2: ENHRY and SYGVKD. The CDR3 loop reads CAISSRGVAEAFF. The CDR3 DNA reads as TGTGCCATCAGTTCCAGGGGGGTCGCTGAAGCTTTCTTT.

This clone was observed a single time. The chain employs TRBV5-1 and TRBJ2-3; the D is unclear. V lost 0 bases and J 1 base, leaving 6 bases between the germline ends. The CDR3 contains 14 residues. The V gene's germline CDR1 is SGHRS and CDR2 YFSETQ. CDR3 loop: CASSLVVGTDTQYF. The CDR3 nucleotides read TGCGCCAGCAGCTTGGTGGTGGGCACAGATACGCAGTATTTT.

The chain recombines TRBV10-3 with TRBJ1-1; 9 bases agree with TRBD1. Per the germline V gene, CDR1 is ENHRY and CDR2 is SYGVKD. The trim removed 2 bases at V and 4 bases at J, leaving 5 bases unmatched. The CDR3 contains 15 residues. CDR3 sequence: CAISEHRGPGTEAFF. DNA of the CDR3: TGTGCCATCAGTGAGCACAGGGGGCCCGGCACTGAAGCTTTCTTT.

The V and J genes are TRBV27 and TRBJ2-5; TRBD2 aligns across 8 bases. This CDR3 has 15 amino acids. The germline V gene has CDR1 MNHEY and CDR2 SMNVEV (reference sequence). The V segment lost 5 bases and the J segment 4 bases; nucleotides outside the gene matches: 9. The DNA for the CDR3 is TGTGCCAGCAGTGATGGGCGGGGGGAATCAGAGACCCAGTACTTC. It translates to CASSDGRGESETQYF.

This chain connects TRBV7-8 to TRBJ1-2, with D uncertain. Germline V gene sequence: CDR1 SGHVS, CDR2 FQNEAQ. The CDR3 contains 13 residues. Trimming removed 0 bases from V and 7 bases from J, with 9 bases in between. This chain's CDR3 is CASSLASGGGYTF. The CDR3 DNA reads as TGTGCCAGCAGCTTAGCAAGTGGAGGTGGCTACACCTTC. Full variable domain (missing parts from reference TRBV7-8 and TRBJ1-2): GAGVSQSPRYKVAKRGQDVALRCDPISGHVSLFWYQQALGQGPEFLTYFQNEAQLDKSGLPSDRFFAERPEGSVSTLKIQRTQQEDSAVYLCASSLASGGGYTFGSGTRLTVV.

This sequence joins TRBV28 and TRBJ2-1; D may be TRBD2 (5 bases). This CDR3 has 13 amino acids. V lost 5 bases to trimming and J lost 15 bases, with 20 bases between them. Germline V lookup: CDR1 MDHEN, CDR2 SYDVKM. CDR3 amino acids: CASSLMTTRPGFF. CDR3 in DNA: TGTGCCAGCAGTCTCATGACTACTCGGCCGGGGTTCTTC.

The rearrangement uses TRBV23-1 and TRBJ1-1; 9 bases fit TRBD1. TRBV23-1 is an open reading frame, and its role is uncertain. CDR3 length equals 15 residues. Unmatched junction bases numbered 7, after V lost 8 bases and J lost 0 bases. The CDR3 loop reads CASRPGTGLNTEAFF. The CDR3, as DNA: TGCGCCAGCCGTCCCGGGACAGGGTTGAACACTGAAGCTTTCTTT.

The chain carries TRBV19 and TRBJ1-1; unclear D gene. The CDR3 loop spans 13 amino acids. The germline V gene encodes CDR1 LNHDA and CDR2 SQIVND (reference sequence). Trimming took off 7 bases at V and 4 bases at J, with 13 bases between the two ends. The CDR3 sequence: CASISGGATEAFF. DNA for the CDR3: TGTGCCAGTATATCGGGTGGAGCCACTGAAGCTTTCTTT.

The chain carries TRBV29-1 and TRBJ2-3; 14 bases map to TRBD2. This CDR3 has 15 residues. After removal of 1 base from V and 3 bases from J, the junction contained 0 bases not matched to a gene. The germline gives CDR1 SQVTM, CDR2 ANQGSEA. CDR3 sequence reads: CSVEGTSGRTDTQYF. Written as DNA, the CDR3 is TGCAGCGTTGAAGGGACTAGCGGGAGGACAGATACGCAGTATTTT.

The V and J genes are TRBV4-3 and TRBJ1-4, with 7 bases lining up with TRBD1. V lost 0 bases, J lost 8 bases, and 9 bases stayed unmatched. The CDR3 is made up of 16 amino acids. The V gene's germline CDR1 is LGHNA and CDR2 YSLEER. The CDR3 loop reads CASSQEGRGRLEKLFF. Here the CDR3 DNA reads TGCGCCAGCAGCCAAGAAGGAAGGGGGCGCTTGGAAAAACTGTTTTTT.

This clone was detected only a few times. V is TRBV19 and J is TRBJ1-6; D unclear. The CDR3 runs 14 residues. The germline V gene has CDR1 LNHDA and CDR2 SQIVND (reference sequence). V was pared by 6 bases and J by 9 bases, with 15 bases between. CDR3 sequence (DNA): TGTGCCAGTAGCCTCCTTCGCAGCAGTTCACCCCTCCACTTT. It translates to CASSLLRSSSPLHF.

This chain uses TRBV28 with TRBJ1-2; no clear D. The CDR3 is 13 amino acids. The germline gives CDR1 MDHEN, CDR2 SYDVKM. Trimming left V 7 bases short and J 5 bases short, with 14 bases between. This CDR3 reads CASTGENGYGYTF. The CDR3 DNA is TGTGCCAGCACTGGGGAAAACGGTTATGGCTACACCTTC.

This chain joins TRBV27 and TRBJ2-7; perhaps D is TRBD1 or TRBD2 (5 bases each). CDR1 MNHEY and CDR2 SMNVEV come from the germline V gene (reference sequence). The CDR3 length is 14 residues. V shed 0 bases and J shed 4 bases, with 10 bases lying between them. Here the CDR3 DNA reads TGTGCCAGCAGTTTATCATGGGGACCTTACGAGCAGTACTTC. Its translation: CASSLSWGPYEQYF.

The rearrangement joins TRBV3-1 (or the pseudogene TRBV3-2) to TRBJ1-3; D might be TRBD1 (6 bases). Per germline, CDR1 LGHDT and CDR2 YNNKEL (reference sequence). This CDR3 contains 16 residues. The V end was cut by 2 bases, the J end by 0 bases, with 11 bases between. CDR3 loop: CASSQTGTFSGNTIYF. The CDR3 DNA follows: TGTGCCAGCAGCCAAACAGGGACCTTCTCTGGAAACACCATATATTTT.

The chain recombines TRBV30 with TRBJ1-6; D is undetermined. Trimming took off 0 bases at V and 6 bases at J, with 9 bases between the two ends. The CDR3 contains 14 residues. The germline V gene has CDR1 GTSNPN and CDR2 SVGIG (reference sequence). CDR3 sequence: CAWSVEQANSPLHF. CDR3 coding DNA: TGTGCCTGGAGTGTAGAGCAAGCTAATTCACCCCTCCACTTT.

V and J are TRBV4-2 and TRBJ2-3, with 12 bases aligning to TRBD2. This CDR3 spans 18 amino acids. Germline CDR1 and CDR2: LGHNA and YNFKEQ. Trimming at V came to 1 base and at J to 1 base, leaving 6 bases not matched to a gene. CDR3: CASSQGTSGTLGTDTQYF. CDR3 DNA: TGTGCCAGCAGCCAAGGGACTAGCGGGACGCTTGGCACAGATACGCAGTATTTT.

This clone came up once. The gene calls are TRBV5-6 and TRBJ1-2; perhaps TRBD1 as D (5 bases). The CDR3 is made up of 14 amino acids. The germline V gene has CDR1 SGHDT and CDR2 YYEEEE. V was pared by 4 bases and J by 4 bases, with 14 bases between. CDR3 bases: TGTGCCAGCAGCGAGGGACCGAGGGTCTATGGCTACACCTTC. Translated: CASSEGPRVYGYTF.

The rearrangement links TRBV11-3 to TRBJ2-1, with 7 bases aligning to TRBD1. Germline V lookup: CDR1 SGHNT, CDR2 YENEEA. The CDR3 contains 15 residues. Germline trimming cut 1 base from V and 8 bases from J; bases unmatched to any gene: 8. CDR3 region: CASSLASIRGYEQFF. Here the CDR3 DNA reads TGTGCCAGCAGCTTAGCCTCAATCAGGGGGTATGAGCAGTTCTTC.

The DNA for the CDR3 is TGTGCCAGCAGCGTAGGGGACAGGTTGAACACTGAAGCTTTCTTT. It codes for CASSVGDRLNTEAFF. V is TRBV9 and J is TRBJ1-1; 8 nucleotides agree with TRBD1. V lost 0 bases and J lost 0; bases outside the gene matches: 1. CDR1 and CDR2 (germline): SGDLS, YYNGEE. The CDR3 totals 15 residues.

DNA of the CDR3: TGTGCCAGCAGCTTAGGCGGACGGGGTAGTCTGGCTGAGCAGTTCTTC. Translation gives CASSLGGRGSLAEQFF. The rearrangement uses TRBV11-2 and TRBJ2-1; perhaps TRBD2 as D (5 bases). V was clipped by 1 base and J by 9 bases, with 19 bases between them. This CDR3 comprises 16 residues. Germline V gene sequence: CDR1 SGHAT, CDR2 FQNNGV.

The chain employs TRBV27 and TRBJ1-6; 10 positions agree with TRBD1. The junction had 9 bases not matched to a gene; V was cut back by 6 bases and J by 10 bases. Germline CDR1 and CDR2: MNHEY and SMNVEV (reference sequence). The CDR3 is made up of 15 amino acids. This CDR3 is CASSGTGDGASPLHF. CDR3 nucleotide sequence: TGTGCCAGCAGCGGGACAGGGGATGGTGCGTCACCCCTCCACTTT.